The entry below gives a single T cell receptor beta chain sequence along with its context. Documented treatment: oral pan-JAK inhibitor, 5-10 mg twice daily. The record originates from a study of CD8+ T cells in alopecia areata. At the level of the study: For 6 to 18 months, tofacitinib was taken, and 6 months off drug followed.

Following extraction, RNA underwent reverse transcription to cDNA, which served as the sequencing template. The data were produced by immunoSEQ multiplex PCR, yet TCRdb's version contains in-frame clones alone and is incomplete. The sample consists of 100,000 to 150,000 clones, under 65% of them appearing once. Sequencing was performed on CD4+ T cells sorted from blood, taken at week 4, from a patient treated with tofacitinib. The TCR originated in a human donor with alopecia areata.

CDR3 nucleotides: TGTGCCAGCAGCCGGGACCCGAGCTCCTACAATGAGCAGTTCTTC. It encodes CASSRDPSSYNEQFF. The chain couples TRBV7-2 to TRBJ2-1; D tentatively fits TRBD1 or TRBD2 (5 bases each). V lost 5 bases and J 0 bases, leaving 11 bases between the germline ends. Germline V gives CDR1 SGHTA, CDR2 FQGNSA. The CDR3 sequence is 15 residues long.